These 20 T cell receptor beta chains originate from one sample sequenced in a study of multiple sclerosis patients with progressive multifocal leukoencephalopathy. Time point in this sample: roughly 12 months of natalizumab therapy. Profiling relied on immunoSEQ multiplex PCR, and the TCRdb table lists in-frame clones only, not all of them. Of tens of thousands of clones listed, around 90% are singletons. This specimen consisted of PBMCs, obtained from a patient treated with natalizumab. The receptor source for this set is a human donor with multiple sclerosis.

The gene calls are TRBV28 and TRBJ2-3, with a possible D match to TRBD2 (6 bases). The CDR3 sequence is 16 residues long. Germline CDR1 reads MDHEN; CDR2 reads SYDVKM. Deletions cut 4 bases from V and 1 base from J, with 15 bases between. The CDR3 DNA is TGTGCCAGCAGTTCCCCGGGGAAGCGGGGCACAGATACGCAGTATTTT. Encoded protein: CASSSPGKRGTDTQYF.

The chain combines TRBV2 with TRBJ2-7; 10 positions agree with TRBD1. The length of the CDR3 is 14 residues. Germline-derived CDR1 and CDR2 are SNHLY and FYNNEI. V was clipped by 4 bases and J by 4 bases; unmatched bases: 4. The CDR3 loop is CASSAGQGIYEQYF. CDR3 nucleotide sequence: TGTGCCAGCAGTGCGGGACAGGGGATATACGAGCAGTACTTC.

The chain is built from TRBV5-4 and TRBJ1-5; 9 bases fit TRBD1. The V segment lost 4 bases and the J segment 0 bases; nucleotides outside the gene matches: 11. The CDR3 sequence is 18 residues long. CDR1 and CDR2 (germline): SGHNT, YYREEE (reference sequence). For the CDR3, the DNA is TGTGCCAGCAGCATCCCGGGACAGGGCGCCTATAGCAATCAGCCCCAGCATTTT. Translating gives CASSIPGQGAYSNQPQHF. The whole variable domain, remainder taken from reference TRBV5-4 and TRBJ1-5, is ETGVTQSPTHLIKTRGQQVTLRCSSQSGHNTVSWYQQALGQGPQFIFQYYREEENGRGNFPPRFSGLQFPNYSSELNVNALELDDSALYLCASSIPGQGAYSNQPQHFGDGTRLSIL.

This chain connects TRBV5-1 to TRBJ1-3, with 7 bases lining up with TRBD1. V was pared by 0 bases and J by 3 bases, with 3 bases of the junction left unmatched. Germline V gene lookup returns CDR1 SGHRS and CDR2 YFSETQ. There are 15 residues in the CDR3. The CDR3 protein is CASSLGDRIGNTIYF. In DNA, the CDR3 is TGCGCCAGCAGCTTGGGGGACAGAATTGGAAACACCATATATTTT.

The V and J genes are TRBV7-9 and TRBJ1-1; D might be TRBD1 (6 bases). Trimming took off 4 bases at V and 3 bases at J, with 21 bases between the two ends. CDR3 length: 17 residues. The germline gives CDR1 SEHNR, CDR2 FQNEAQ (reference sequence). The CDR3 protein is CASSYANRDTHDTEAFF. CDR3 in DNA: TGTGCCAGCAGCTACGCGAACCGGGACACCCACGACACTGAAGCTTTCTTT.

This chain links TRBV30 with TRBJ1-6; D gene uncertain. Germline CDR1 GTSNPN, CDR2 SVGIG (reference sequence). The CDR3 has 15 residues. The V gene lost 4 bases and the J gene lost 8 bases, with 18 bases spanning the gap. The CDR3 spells CAWTIEGAWDSPLHF. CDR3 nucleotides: TGTGCCTGGACCATAGAGGGCGCGTGGGATTCACCCCTCCACTTT.

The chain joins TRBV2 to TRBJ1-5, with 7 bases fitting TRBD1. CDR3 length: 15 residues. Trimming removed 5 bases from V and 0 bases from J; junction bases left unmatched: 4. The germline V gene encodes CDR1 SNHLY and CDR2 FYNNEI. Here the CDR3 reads CASSTAGGSNQPQHF. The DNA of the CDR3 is TGTGCCAGCAGTACCGCAGGGGGTAGCAATCAGCCCCAGCATTTT.

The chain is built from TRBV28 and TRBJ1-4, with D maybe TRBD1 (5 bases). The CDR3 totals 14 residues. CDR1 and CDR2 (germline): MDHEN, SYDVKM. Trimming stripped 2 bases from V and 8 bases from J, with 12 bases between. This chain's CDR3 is CASSLDRGREKLFF. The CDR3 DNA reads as TGTGCCAGCAGTTTAGACAGAGGGCGGGAAAAACTGTTTTTT. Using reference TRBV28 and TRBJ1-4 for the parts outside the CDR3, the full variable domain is DVKVTQSSRYLVKRTGEKVFLECVQDMDHENMFWYRQDPGLGLRLIYFSYDVKMKEKGDIPEGYSVSREKKERFSLILESASTNQTSMYLCASSLDRGREKLFFGSGTQLSVL.

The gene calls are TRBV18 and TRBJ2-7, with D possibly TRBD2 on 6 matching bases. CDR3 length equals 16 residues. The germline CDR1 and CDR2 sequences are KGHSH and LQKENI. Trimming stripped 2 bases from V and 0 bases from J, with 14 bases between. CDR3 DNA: TGTGCCAGCTCACCAACGTCGGAGGGGAGCTCCTACGAGCAGTACTTC. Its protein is CASSPTSEGSSYEQYF.

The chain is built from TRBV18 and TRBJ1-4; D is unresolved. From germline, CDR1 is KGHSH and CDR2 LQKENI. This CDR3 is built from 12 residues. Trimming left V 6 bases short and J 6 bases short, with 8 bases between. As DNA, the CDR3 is TGTGCCAGCTCCTCCGGGGATGAAAAACTGTTTTTT. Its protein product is CASSSGDEKLFF.

CDR3 in DNA: TGTGCCAGCAGTTTAAGTCTGCGGGCCGAAGAGACCCAGTACTTC. It codes for CASSLSLRAEETQYF. J is TRBJ2-5 and V is TRBV28; possible D gene TRBD2, 5 bases. Germline lookup yields CDR1 MDHEN and CDR2 SYDVKM. The CDR3 spans 15 residues. Trimming pared 2 bases from V and 3 bases from J, leaving 13 bases between.

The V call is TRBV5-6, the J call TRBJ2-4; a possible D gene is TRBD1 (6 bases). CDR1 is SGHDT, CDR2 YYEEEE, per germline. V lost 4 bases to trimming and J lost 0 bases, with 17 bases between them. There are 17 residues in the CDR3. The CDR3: CASSGTYRVPAKNIQYF. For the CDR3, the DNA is TGTGCCAGCAGCGGAACCTACAGGGTGCCAGCCAAAAACATTCAGTACTTC.

In DNA, the CDR3 is TGTGCCAGCAGCCCCCCCGTCGGGGAGCTGTTTTTT. Protein sequence: CASSPPVGELFF. The rearrangement joins TRBV7-7 to TRBJ2-2; D remains ambiguous. V lost 5 bases, J lost 7 bases, and 8 bases lay in between. The CDR3 spans 12 residues. Per germline, CDR1 SSHAT and CDR2 FNYEAQ (reference sequence).

CDR3 loop: CASSQAEGRVRSPLHF. CDR3 bases: TGCGCCAGCAGCCAAGCCGAGGGGAGGGTTCGTTCACCCCTCCACTTT. This rearrangement joins TRBV4-1 to TRBJ1-6; weak D call: TRBD1 (5 bases). The CDR3 extends over 16 amino acids. Germline CDR1 MGHRA, CDR2 YSYEKL. Trimming took off 1 base at V and 9 bases at J, with 16 bases between the two ends.

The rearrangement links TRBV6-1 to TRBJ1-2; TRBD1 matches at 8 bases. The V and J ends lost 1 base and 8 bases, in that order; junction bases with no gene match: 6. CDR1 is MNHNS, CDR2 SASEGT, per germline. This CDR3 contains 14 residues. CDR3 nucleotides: TGTGCCAGCAGTGAAGGACAGGGGATTAGCGGCTACACCTTC. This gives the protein CASSEGQGISGYTF.

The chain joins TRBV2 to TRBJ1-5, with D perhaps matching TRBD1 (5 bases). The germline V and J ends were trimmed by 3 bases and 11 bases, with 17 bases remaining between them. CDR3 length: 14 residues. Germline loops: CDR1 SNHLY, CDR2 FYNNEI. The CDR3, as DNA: TGTGCCAGCAGTGATTCTGGGGGGTACGGATCCCAGCATTTT. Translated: CASSDSGGYGSQHF. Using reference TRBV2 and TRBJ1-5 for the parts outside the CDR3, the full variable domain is EPEVTQTPSHQVTQMGQEVILRCVPISNHLYFYWYRQILGQKVEFLVSFYNNEISEKSEIFDDQFSVERPDGSNFTLKIRSTKLEDSAMYFCASSDSGGYGSQHFGDGTRLSIL.

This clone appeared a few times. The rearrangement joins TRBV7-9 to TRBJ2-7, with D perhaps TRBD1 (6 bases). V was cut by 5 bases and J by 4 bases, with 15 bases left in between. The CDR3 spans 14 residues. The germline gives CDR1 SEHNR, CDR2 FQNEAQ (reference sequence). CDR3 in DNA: TGTGCCAGCAGCCCACAGGGTGGTTCGTACGAGCAGTACTTC. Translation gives CASSPQGGSYEQYF.

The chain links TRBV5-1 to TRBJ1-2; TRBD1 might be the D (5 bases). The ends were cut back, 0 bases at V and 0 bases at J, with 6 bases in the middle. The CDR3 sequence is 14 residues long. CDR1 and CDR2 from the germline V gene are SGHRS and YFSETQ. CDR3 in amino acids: CASSLGGANYGYTF. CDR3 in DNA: TGCGCCAGCAGCTTGGGAGGGGCTAACTATGGCTACACCTTC.

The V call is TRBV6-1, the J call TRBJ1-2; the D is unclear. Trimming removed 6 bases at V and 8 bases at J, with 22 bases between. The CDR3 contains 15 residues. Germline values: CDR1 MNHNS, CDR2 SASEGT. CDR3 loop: CASRPSRGVGNGYTF. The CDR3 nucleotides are TGTGCCAGCAGGCCAAGCCGGGGAGTGGGCAACGGCTACACCTTC.

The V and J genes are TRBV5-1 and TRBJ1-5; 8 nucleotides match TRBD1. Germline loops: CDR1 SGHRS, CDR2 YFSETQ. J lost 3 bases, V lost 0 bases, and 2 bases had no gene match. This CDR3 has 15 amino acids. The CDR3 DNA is TGCGCCAGCAGCTTGGACAGGGGGGTCAATCAGCCCCAGCATTTT. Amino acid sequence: CASSLDRGVNQPQHF.